The 32 T cell receptor beta chains given below trace back to one sample, sequenced in a study of immune cell composition in non-small cell lung cancer. This table comes from immunoSEQ multiplex PCR, and its TCRdb copy is limited to in-frame clones, with some not included. The sample contains some 2,000 clones, more than 70% of which appear only once. The specimen was lung tumor tissue. These receptor sequences come from a human donor with non-small cell lung cancer.

The V gene is TRBV11-1, the J gene TRBJ2-7; 8 bases align to TRBD1. CDR3 length equals 18 residues. V lost 5 bases to trimming and J lost 3 bases; unmatched junction nucleotides: 18. The germline gives CDR1 SGHAT, CDR2 FQDESV (reference sequence). As DNA, the CDR3 is TGTGCCAGCAGCCTAGGGACAGGTGGAATTAGGGGAAACTACGAGCAGTACTTC. It codes for CASSLGTGGIRGNYEQYF.

CDR3 residues: CASSHLTSGANVLTF. CDR3 DNA sequence: TGCGCCAGCAGTCACCTAACCTCTGGGGCCAACGTCCTGACTTTC. The gene calls are TRBV23-1 and TRBJ2-6; D remains unclear. TRBV23-1 is an ORF; its function is uncertain. V was trimmed by 3 bases and J by 0 bases, leaving 6 bases between them. The CDR3 totals 15 residues.

The rearrangement joins TRBV12-1 to TRBJ2-5; the table's D call of TRBD2 was not tested on the DNA. TRBV12-1 is given as a pseudogene. The CDR3 consists of 19 residues. The CDR3 DNA reads TGTGCCAGCAGCCCCTCCACGGGACTAGCGGGGGGGGAGGAAGAGACCCAGTACTTC. It is translated as CASSPSTGLAGGEEETQYF.

The CDR3 loop reads CASSRNPLAGSSGELFF. CDR3 in DNA: TGTGCCAGCAGCAGGAACCCACTAGCGGGATCGAGTGGGGAGCTGTTTTTT. The chain carries TRBV5-6 and TRBJ2-2; 10 bases fit TRBD2. The CDR3 spans 17 residues. Germline V gene data show CDR1 as SGHDT and CDR2 as YYEEEE. The J segment lost 8 bases and the V segment lost 4 bases, leaving 14 bases of the junction unmatched.

This chain joins TRBV2 and TRBJ1-6; possibly TRBD1 for D (5 bases). The CDR3 runs to 14 residues. V was trimmed by 2 bases and J by 9 bases, leaving 11 bases between them. Per germline, CDR1 SNHLY and CDR2 FYNNEI. The CDR3 here is CASSERGPTSPLHF. As DNA, the CDR3 is TGTGCCAGCAGTGAAAGGGGCCCGACTTCACCCCTCCACTTT.

This clone was detected only a few times. The rearrangement links TRBV4-1 to TRBJ2-7; D not resolved. Per germline, CDR1 MGHRA and CDR2 YSYEKL. The ends were cut back, 0 bases at V and 6 bases at J, with 18 bases in the middle. The CDR3 extends over 16 amino acids. This chain's CDR3 is CASSQDPVYPLSEQYF. In DNA form, the CDR3 reads TGCGCCAGCAGCCAAGATCCCGTCTACCCATTGAGCGAGCAGTACTTC.

The V and J genes are TRBV5-3 and TRBJ2-1; D might be TRBD2 (6 bases). TRBV5-3 is labeled an ORF, and its function is uncertain. The CDR3 is made up of 12 amino acids. With 3 bases removed from V and 10 bases from J, the gap between germline ends came to 11 bases. CDR3: CARSSSAGEQFF. In DNA form, the CDR3 reads TGTGCCAGAAGCTCCTCAGCGGGCGAGCAGTTCTTC.

The chain employs TRBV11-2 and TRBJ1-2; D possibly corresponds to TRBD1 (5 bases). The length of the CDR3 is 14 residues. Deletions cut 5 bases from V and 8 bases from J, with 18 bases between. CDR1 SGHAT and CDR2 FQNNGV come from the germline V gene. CDR3 amino acids: CASSPTAGAGGYTF. For the CDR3, the DNA is TGTGCCAGCAGCCCGACAGCAGGCGCGGGGGGCTACACCTTC.

This clone was recorded a few times. This chain joins TRBV5-1 and TRBJ1-2, with 7 bases identical to TRBD1. Germline CDR1 reads SGHRS; CDR2 reads YFSETQ. The CDR3 extends over 17 amino acids. V lost 4 bases to trimming and J lost 4 bases; unmatched junction nucleotides: 16. CDR3 loop: CASSPSRTSQGGYGYTF. The CDR3 bases are TGCGCCAGCAGCCCCTCCCGGACATCCCAGGGGGGCTATGGCTACACCTTC.

This chain uses TRBV29-1 with TRBJ2-3; TRBD1 might be the D (6 bases). Looked up from germline, CDR1 is SQVTM and CDR2 is ANQGSEA. This CDR3 contains 13 residues. V was trimmed by 7 bases and J by 6 bases, leaving 17 bases between them. Here the CDR3 reads CSGIQSRGDTQYF. The CDR3, as DNA: TGCAGCGGCATACAAAGCAGGGGTGATACGCAGTATTTT.

The V call is TRBV5-6, the J call TRBJ2-2; 13 nucleotides agree with TRBD2. The CDR3 is 17 amino acids. The junction had 2 bases not matched to a gene; V was cut back by 0 bases and J by 3 bases. The germline V gene encodes CDR1 SGHDT and CDR2 YYEEEE. The CDR3 DNA follows: TGTGCCAGCAGCTTGGGGGGACTAGCGGGATACACCGGGGAGCTGTTTTTT. Translated, it gives CASSLGGLAGYTGELFF. Supplemented by reference TRBV5-6 and TRBJ2-2, the full variable domain reads DAGVTQSPTHLIKTRGQQVTLRCSPKSGHDTVSWYQQALGQGPQFIFQYYEEEERQRGNFPDRFSGHQFPNYSSELNVNALLLGDSALYLCASSLGGLAGYTGELFFGEGSRLTVL.

CDR3 sequence reads: CASSQDTTPTGELFF. The CDR3, as DNA: TGTGCCAGCAGCCAAGATACTACACCCACCGGGGAGCTGTTTTTT. The rearrangement links TRBV4-2 to TRBJ2-2; D is ambiguous. CDR3 length: 15 amino acids. V was shortened by 0 bases and J by 4 bases, with 9 bases between the two germline ends. Germline V gene sequence: CDR1 LGHNA, CDR2 YNFKEQ.

This chain uses TRBV9 with TRBJ1-3; D is unclear. This CDR3 spans 16 amino acids. The V end lost 0 bases, the J end lost 0 bases, and 10 bases lay between the germline ends. Per the germline V gene, CDR1 is SGDLS and CDR2 is YYNGEE. DNA of the CDR3: TGTGCCAGCAGCGTAGCCTACAGTCTCTCTGGAAACACCATATATTTT. Protein sequence: CASSVAYSLSGNTIYF.

The rearrangement links TRBV7-9 to TRBJ2-5, with 10 bases matching TRBD2. V lost 0 bases and J lost 10; bases outside the gene matches: 5. Germline V gene data show CDR1 as SEHNR and CDR2 as FQNEAQ (reference sequence). This CDR3 spans 14 amino acids. In DNA form, the CDR3 reads TGTGCCAGCAGCTTAGCTTCCAGCGGGGGGGACCAGTACTTC. Translation gives CASSLASSGGDQYF. Looking up the rest from reference TRBV7-9 and TRBJ2-5 gives the full variable domain: DTGVSQNPRHKITKRGQNVTFRCDPISEHNRLYWYRQTLGQGPEFLTYFQNEAQLEKSRLLSDRFSAERPKGSFSTLEIQRTEQGDSAMYLCASSLASSGGDQYFGPGTRLLVL.

This clone appeared a few times. This rearrangement joins TRBV11-1 to TRBJ2-7; TRBD1 aligns across 8 bases. Germline V lookup: CDR1 SGHAT, CDR2 FQDESV (reference sequence). The CDR3 extends over 15 amino acids. V lost 5 bases to trimming and J lost 5 bases; unmatched junction nucleotides: 11. The CDR3 DNA sequence: TGTGCCAGCAGCCCCCGACAGGGGCCCAACCACGAGCAGTACTTC. This sequence encodes CASSPRQGPNHEQYF. The variable domain in full, completed from reference TRBV11-1 and TRBJ2-7, reads EAEVAQSPRYKITEKSQAVAFWCDPISGHATLYWYRQILGQGPELLVQFQDESVVDDSQLPKDRFSAERLKGVDSTLKIQPAELGDSAMYLCASSPRQGPNHEQYFGPGTRLTVT.

The rearrangement joins TRBV6-5 to TRBJ1-1; 7 nucleotides line up with TRBD1. This CDR3 is built from 13 residues. From germline, CDR1 is MNHEY and CDR2 SVGAGI. V trimming: 0 bases; J trimming: 9 bases; junction bases outside the gene matches: 4. CDR3 amino acids: CASSYSQGVKAFF. CDR3 nucleotide sequence: TGTGCCAGCAGTTACTCGCAGGGGGTGAAAGCTTTCTTT.

This chain joins TRBV10-2 and TRBJ2-1; 7 bases are shared with TRBD1. Germline V gene lookup returns CDR1 WSHSY and CDR2 SAAADI. CDR3 length: 12 residues. V lost 3 bases and J lost 15; bases outside the gene matches: 8. CDR3 amino acids: CASSDGTVGVFF. The CDR3 DNA follows: TGCGCCAGCAGTGATGGGACAGTCGGGGTGTTCTTC.

V and J are TRBV7-2 and TRBJ1-4; possibly TRBD1 for D (5 bases). The CDR3 loop spans 17 amino acids. Trimming took 3 bases from V and 3 from J, leaving 17 bases between them. Germline assignment: CDR1 SGHTA and CDR2 FQGNSA. The CDR3 region is CASSFRRGAGANEKLFF. CDR3 DNA sequence: TGTGCCAGCAGCTTCCGTCGTGGGGCAGGTGCTAATGAAAAACTGTTTTTT.

The chain joins TRBV5-1 to TRBJ2-7, with 7 bases aligning to TRBD1. The CDR3 spans 17 residues. The germline gives CDR1 SGHRS, CDR2 YFSETQ. The junction had 16 bases not matched to a gene; V was cut back by 4 bases and J by 3 bases. The CDR3 DNA is TGCGCCAGCAGCCCGAACCCCTGGACAGGATCCCTCTACGAGCAGTACTTC. It yields the protein CASSPNPWTGSLYEQYF.

The table lists this clone with a few counts. This chain links TRBV6-5 with TRBJ2-5; 10 bases agree with TRBD2. The junction had 3 bases not matched to a gene; V was cut back by 6 bases and J by 5 bases. Germline-derived CDR1 and CDR2 are MNHEY and SVGAGI. The CDR3 sequence is 13 residues long. CDR3 DNA sequence: TGTGCCAGCAGACTAGCGGGGAGGGAGACCCAGTACTTC. Protein: CASRLAGRETQYF.

The chain recombines TRBV18 with TRBJ2-1; TRBD2 agrees at 7 bases. The CDR3 runs 16 residues. The germline CDR1 and CDR2 sequences are KGHSH and LQKENI. V dropped 2 bases and J dropped 4; count of bases not matched to a gene: 8. The CDR3 sequence: CASSPRTSDGYNEQFF. The CDR3 DNA reads as TGTGCCAGCTCACCAAGGACTAGTGATGGGTACAATGAGCAGTTCTTC.

The chain links TRBV7-9 to TRBJ2-2; perhaps TRBD2 as D (5 bases). The germline V gene has CDR1 SEHNR and CDR2 FQNEAQ (reference sequence). The CDR3 covers 15 residues. V lost 5 bases to trimming and J lost 5 bases, with 15 bases between them. The CDR3 nucleotides read TGTGCCAGCAGCACCGGACCCAGAGGGACCGGGGAGCTGTTTTTT. Translated, it gives CASSTGPRGTGELFF.

The chain has TRBV27 and TRBJ1-5, with a weak D call TRBD1 (6 bases). The germline V gene encodes CDR1 MNHEY and CDR2 SMNVEV (reference sequence). The CDR3 is 13 amino acids. Trimming left V 5 bases short and J 7 bases short, with 12 bases between. CDR3 residues: CASSQDRRQPQHF. The CDR3 nucleotides read TGTGCCAGCAGTCAGGACAGAAGGCAGCCCCAGCATTTT.

V gene TRBV18 combines with J gene TRBJ2-5, with 8 positions matching TRBD1. CDR3 size: 15 residues. V shed 6 bases, J shed 0 bases, and the junction held 6 bases outside the gene matches. Looked up from germline, CDR1 is KGHSH and CDR2 is LQKENI. The CDR3 DNA sequence: TGTGCCAGCTCCGACCTGGACAGGGACCAAGAGACCCAGTACTTC. It encodes CASSDLDRDQETQYF.

The chain has TRBV5-5 and TRBJ2-7, with TRBD1 matching over 8 bases. The germline V gene has CDR1 SGHKS and CDR2 YYEKEE (reference sequence). The CDR3 loop spans 13 amino acids. The trim removed 3 bases at V and 3 bases at J, leaving 2 bases unmatched. This chain's CDR3 is CASSSGTGYEQYF. The CDR3 DNA sequence: TGTGCCAGCAGCTCCGGGACAGGCTACGAGCAGTACTTC.

V and J are TRBV11-3 and TRBJ2-5; maybe TRBD1 (6 bases). The CDR3 runs 13 residues. Germline V gives CDR1 SGHNT, CDR2 YENEEA. Trimming shortened V by 5 bases and J by 4 bases, and 11 bases separated the two germline ends. The CDR3 DNA sequence: TGTGCCAGCAGCGGGGGCGGCGGAGAGACCCAGTACTTC. As protein: CASSGGGGETQYF. Supplemented by reference TRBV11-3 and TRBJ2-5, the full variable domain reads EAGVVQSPRYKIIEKKQPVAFWCNPISGHNTLYWYLQNLGQGPELLIRYENEEAVDDSQLPKDRFSAERLKGVDSTLKIQPAELGDSAVYLCASSGGGGETQYFGPGTRLLVL.

This clone came up a few times. The CDR3 nucleotides read TGTGCCAGCTCACCAAGGAGACAGGGGACAGATACGCAGTATTTT. Translated, it gives CASSPRRQGTDTQYF. This rearrangement joins TRBV18 to TRBJ2-3, with TRBD1 matching 8 bases. Germline V gives CDR1 KGHSH, CDR2 LQKENI. The CDR3 is 15 amino acids. Trimming took 2 bases from V and 3 from J; bases not matched to a gene: 4.

This clone came up a few times. The chain joins TRBV29-1 to TRBJ1-1; TRBD1 matches at 10 bases. Unmatched junction bases numbered 6, after V lost 7 bases and J lost 10 bases. This CDR3 has 11 amino acids. Germline values: CDR1 SQVTM, CDR2 ANQGSEA. The CDR3, as DNA: TGCAGCGCGGGACAGGGGAACCGAGCTTTCTTT. This codes for CSAGQGNRAFF.

The CDR3 region is CASSPRQGPNHEQYF. CDR3 bases: TGTGCCAGCAGCCCCCGACAGGGGCCCAACCACGAGCAGTACTTC. The genes are TRBV5-6 and TRBJ2-7, with TRBD1 identical over 8 bases. J gave up 5 bases and V 4 bases, and 11 bases lay outside the gene matches. This CDR3 spans 15 amino acids. Germline-derived CDR1 and CDR2 are SGHDT and YYEEEE.

The chain recombines TRBV7-2 with TRBJ2-7, with 7 bases fitting TRBD2. CDR1 is SGHTA and CDR2 is FQGNSA in the germline V gene. J lost 4 bases, V lost 1 base, and 4 bases had no gene match. The CDR3 runs to 14 residues. CDR3 coding DNA: TGTGCCAGCAGCTTAGACCTAGCGGCTTACGAGCAGTACTTC. Its translation: CASSLDLAAYEQYF.

This clone has a handful of counts. This chain uses TRBV6-5 with TRBJ2-1; D unclear. This CDR3 has 13 residues. V gave up 2 bases and J gave up 4 bases, with 6 bases separating them. Germline assignment: CDR1 MNHEY and CDR2 SVGAGI. CDR3 nucleotide sequence: TGTGCCAGCAGTTACCGGGTTTACAATGAGCAGTTCTTC. It yields the protein CASSYRVYNEQFF.

As regards this clone: The junction departs from germline at one end; a sequencing error may be responsible. The chain has TRBV5-3 and TRBJ1-1; a possible D gene is TRBD1 (5 bases). TRBV5-3 is filed as an ORF, its function uncertain. This CDR3 comprises 14 residues. CDR3 sequence: CASSWSREGSEAFF. The CDR3 nucleotides read TGTGCCAGCAGCTGGAGCAGGGAAGGCTCTGAAGCTTTCTTT.